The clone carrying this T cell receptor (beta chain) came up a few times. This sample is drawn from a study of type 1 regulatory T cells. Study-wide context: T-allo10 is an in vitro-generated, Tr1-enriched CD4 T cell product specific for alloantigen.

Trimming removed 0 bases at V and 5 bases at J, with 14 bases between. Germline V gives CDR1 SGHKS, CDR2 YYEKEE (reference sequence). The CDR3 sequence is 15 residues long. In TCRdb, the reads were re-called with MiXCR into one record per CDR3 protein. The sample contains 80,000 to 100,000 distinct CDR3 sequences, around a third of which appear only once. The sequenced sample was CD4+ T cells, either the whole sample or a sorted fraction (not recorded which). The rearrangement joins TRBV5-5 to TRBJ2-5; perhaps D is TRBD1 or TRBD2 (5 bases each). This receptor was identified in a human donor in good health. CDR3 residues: CASSLAGTVSETQYF. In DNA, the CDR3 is TGTGCCAGCAGCTTGGCGGGGACGGTTTCGGAGACCCAGTACTTC.